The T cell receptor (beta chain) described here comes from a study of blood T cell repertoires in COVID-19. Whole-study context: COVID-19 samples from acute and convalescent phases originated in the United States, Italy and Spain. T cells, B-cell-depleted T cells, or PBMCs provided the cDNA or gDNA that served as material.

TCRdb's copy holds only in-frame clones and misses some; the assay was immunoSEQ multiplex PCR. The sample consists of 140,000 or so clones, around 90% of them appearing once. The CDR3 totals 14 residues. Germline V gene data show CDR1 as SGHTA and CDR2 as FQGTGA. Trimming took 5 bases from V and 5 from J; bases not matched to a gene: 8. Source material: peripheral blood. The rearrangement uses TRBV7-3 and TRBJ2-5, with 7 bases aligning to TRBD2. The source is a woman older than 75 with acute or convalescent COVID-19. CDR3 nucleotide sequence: TGTGCCAGCAGCGCCTCGGGGGGATTGGAGACCCAGTACTTC. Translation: CASSASGGLETQYF.